One sample yielded the 5 T cell receptor beta chains listed below, sequenced in a study of shared clonotypes between healthy human individuals. Produced via immunoSEQ multiplex PCR; TCRdb's table is partial and in-frame only. This table holds approximately 500,000 clones, roughly 80% found once. The specimen was PBMCs. Source of these receptors: a middle-aged woman in good health. Some clones in this sample may be carry-over from other donors' samples.

Worth noting for this clone: The same CDR3 arises from other DNA sequences in this sample as well. This rearrangement joins TRBV9 to TRBJ2-7; possible D gene TRBD2, 7 bases. Trimming shortened V by 0 bases and J by 2 bases, and 9 bases separated the two germline ends. Germline lookup yields CDR1 SGDLS and CDR2 YYNGEE. The CDR3 is 14 residues long. The CDR3 reads CASSVGGGTYEQYF. CDR3 nucleotides: TGTGCCAGCAGCGTAGGCGGGGGCACCTACGAGCAGTACTTC.

The rearrangement joins TRBV4-2 to TRBJ2-1; D is undetermined. CDR1 LGHNA and CDR2 YNFKEQ come from the germline V gene. V was trimmed by 1 base and J by 5 bases, leaving 6 bases between them. CDR3 length equals 13 residues. The CDR3 loop reads CASSQGSDNEQFF. DNA of the CDR3: TGTGCCAGCAGCCAAGGCAGTGACAATGAGCAGTTCTTC.

The chain links TRBV11-2 to TRBJ2-7, with TRBD2 identical over 8 bases. V was pared by 0 bases and J by 6 bases, with 4 bases of the junction left unmatched. Per the germline V gene, CDR1 is SGHAT and CDR2 is FQNNGV. The CDR3 sequence is 14 residues long. In DNA form, the CDR3 reads TGTGCCAGCAGCTTAGAAGCGGGAGTCGGCGAGCAGTACTTC. Translation: CASSLEAGVGEQYF.

Comment on this clone: This may arise from a read error, as a much more abundant clone is one base away. The rearrangement uses TRBV29-1 and TRBJ1-4; 8 nucleotides agree with TRBD1. The CDR3 covers 14 residues. V lost 4 bases to trimming and J lost 0 bases; unmatched junction nucleotides: 1. The germline gives CDR1 SQVTM, CDR2 ANQGSEA. CDR3 bases: TGCAGCGTTGCGGACAGGGCAACTAATGAAAAACTGTTTTTT. Protein product: CSVADRATNEKLFF.

A word on this clone: This likely traces to a read error, being one base from a far larger clone. This sequence joins TRBV10-3 and TRBJ1-1; the D is unclear. V shed 0 bases and J shed 4 bases, with 15 bases lying between them. CDR3 size: 16 residues. The germline gives CDR1 ENHRY, CDR2 SYGVKD. CDR3 sequence: CAISESMAVYLTEAFF. CDR3 DNA sequence: TGTGCCATCAGTGAGTCAATGGCCGTATACCTCACTGAAGCTTTCTTT.